Below, 10 T cell receptor beta chains from the same sample are listed, as sequenced in a study of metastatic and nonmetastatic thyroid tumors. Using MiXCR, TCRdb re-called clones from the PCR reads. This table has about 34,000 clones, less than 40% appearing once. Patients underwent thyroid surgery, and none had received any treatment before it. Sequenced input: tumor tissue. The origin of the receptors is a female donor with papillary thyroid cancer or a benign thyroid nodule (not recorded which). Some clones in this sample may be carry-over from other donors' samples.

The chain uses TRBV7-3 and TRBJ2-7, with D perhaps given as TRBD1 or TRBD2 (7 bases each). Germline CDR1 and CDR2: SGHTA and FQGTGA. V shed 5 bases and J shed 0 bases, with 14 bases lying between them. The CDR3 extends over 15 amino acids. In DNA, the CDR3 is TGTGCCAGCAGCCAGGGGGGGACGGGCTCCTACGAGCAGTACTTC. It codes for CASSQGGTGSYEQYF.

CDR3 sequence (DNA): TGTGCCTGGAAAAGAGGAGCGAATTACAATGAGCAGTTCTTC. This translates into CAWKRGANYNEQFF. The chain carries TRBV30 and TRBJ2-1; D ambiguous. Germline loops: CDR1 GTSNPN, CDR2 SVGIG (reference sequence). The ends were cut back, 4 bases at V and 4 bases at J, with 14 bases in the middle. This CDR3 contains 14 residues.

J is TRBJ2-7 and V is TRBV12-3 or TRBV12-4; 7 bases fit TRBD2. The junction had 7 bases not matched to a gene; V was cut back by 4 bases and J by 4 bases. The CDR3 is 14 amino acids. In DNA, the CDR3 is TGTGCCAGCAGTTGGGGTAGCGGGCAATACGAGCAGTACTTC. It specifies CASSWGSGQYEQYF.

This sequence joins TRBV12-3 or TRBV12-4 and TRBJ2-7, with D perhaps given as TRBD1 or TRBD2 (6 bases each). The length of the CDR3 is 15 residues. V gave up 9 bases and J gave up 2 bases, with 20 bases separating them. The CDR3 region is CASSQRGGLAYEQYF. DNA for the CDR3: TGTGCCAGTTCCCAACGAGGGGGACTCGCCTACGAGCAGTACTTC.

This chain connects TRBV18 to TRBJ1-1; D possibly corresponds to TRBD1 (6 bases). Trimming took off 0 bases at V and 3 bases at J, with 11 bases between the two ends. The CDR3 length is 15 residues. Germline CDR1 reads KGHSH; CDR2 reads LQKENI. The DNA for the CDR3 is TGTGCCAGCTCACCACCGGTTTCAGGGGACACTGAAGCTTTCTTT. Encoded protein: CASSPPVSGDTEAFF.

This chain connects TRBV3-1 to TRBJ2-7; D is undetermined. Between the trimmed V and J ends, which lost 3 bases and 2 bases, there was a span of 14 bases. CDR3 length: 15 amino acids. In germline, CDR1 is LGHDT, CDR2 YNNKEL (reference sequence). CDR3 sequence (DNA): TGTGCCAGCAGCCACTCTAGGAGCGCACCCTACGAGCAGTACTTC. Translated, it gives CASSHSRSAPYEQYF.

This clone was counted many times. The same CDR3 arises from other DNA sequences in this sample as well. The chain recombines TRBV3-1 with TRBJ2-2, with D possibly matching TRBD2 (5 bases). This CDR3 comprises 13 residues. Germline V CDR1 and CDR2: LGHDT, YNNKEL (reference sequence). V lost 8 bases and J 7 bases, leaving 14 bases between the germline ends. The CDR3 DNA reads as TGTGCCAGCCGCACTCCGGCGGGCGGGGAGCTGTTTTTT. Translated, it gives CASRTPAGGELFF.

The chain links TRBV6-2 or TRBV6-3 to TRBJ2-2, with D unclear. The CDR3 consists of 16 residues. Germline V gene sequence: CDR1 MNHEY, CDR2 SVGEGT. Deletions cut 7 bases from V and 2 bases from J, with 17 bases between. The CDR3 coding sequence is TGTGCCAGCATTGACTTGAGTGAGTTTAACACCGGGGAGCTGTTTTTT. Protein product: CASIDLSEFNTGELFF.

This clone appeared a few times. J is TRBJ1-4 and V is TRBV6-1; D possibly corresponds to TRBD1 (6 bases). Germline-derived CDR1 and CDR2 are MNHNS and SASEGT. The CDR3 consists of 14 residues. V lost 1 base to trimming and J lost 6 bases, with 9 bases between them. CDR3 in DNA: TGTGCCAGCAGTGAAGGAGGGGGAGATGAAAAACTGTTTTTT. This translates into CASSEGGGDEKLFF.

This clone was detected a few times. This sequence joins TRBV27 and TRBJ2-1; D ambiguous. Germline loops: CDR1 MNHEY, CDR2 SMNVEV (reference sequence). V was cut by 4 bases and J by 8 bases, with 9 bases left in between. The CDR3 length is 12 residues. The CDR3 spells CASSSLGYEQFF. CDR3 in DNA: TGTGCCAGCAGTTCGCTAGGCTATGAGCAGTTCTTC.